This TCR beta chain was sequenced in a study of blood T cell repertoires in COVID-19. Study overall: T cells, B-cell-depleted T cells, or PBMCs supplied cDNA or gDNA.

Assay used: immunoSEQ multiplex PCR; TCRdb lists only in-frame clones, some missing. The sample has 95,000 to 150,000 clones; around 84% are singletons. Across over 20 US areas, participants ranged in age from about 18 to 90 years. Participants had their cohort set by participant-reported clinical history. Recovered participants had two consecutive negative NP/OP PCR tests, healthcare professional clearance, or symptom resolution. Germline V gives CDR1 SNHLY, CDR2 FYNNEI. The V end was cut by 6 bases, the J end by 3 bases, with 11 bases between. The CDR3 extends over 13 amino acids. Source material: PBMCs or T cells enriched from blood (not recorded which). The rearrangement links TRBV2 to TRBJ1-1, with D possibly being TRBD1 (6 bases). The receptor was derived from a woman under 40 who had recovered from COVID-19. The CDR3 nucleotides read TGTGCCAGCAGCACCCGACAGGACACTGAAGCTTTCTTT. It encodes CASSTRQDTEAFF.